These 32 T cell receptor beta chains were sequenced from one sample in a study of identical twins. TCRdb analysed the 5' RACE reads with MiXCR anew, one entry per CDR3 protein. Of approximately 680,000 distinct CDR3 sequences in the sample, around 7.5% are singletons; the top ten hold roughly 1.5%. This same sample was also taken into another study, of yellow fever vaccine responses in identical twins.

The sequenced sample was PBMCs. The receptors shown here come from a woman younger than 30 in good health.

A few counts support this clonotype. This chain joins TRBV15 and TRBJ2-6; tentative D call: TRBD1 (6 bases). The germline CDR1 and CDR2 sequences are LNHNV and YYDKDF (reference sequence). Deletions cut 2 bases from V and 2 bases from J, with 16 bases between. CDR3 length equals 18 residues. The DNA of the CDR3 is TGTGCCACCAGCAGAAAAGCAACGACAGGCGCTGGGGCCAACGTCCTGACTTTC. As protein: CATSRKATTGAGANVLTF.

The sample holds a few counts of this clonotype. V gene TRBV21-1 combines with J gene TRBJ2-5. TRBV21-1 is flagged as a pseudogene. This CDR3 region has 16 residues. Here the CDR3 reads CASSKAYFGKRETQYF. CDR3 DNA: TGTGCCAGCAGCAAAGCGTATTTTGGCAAGCGAGAGACCCAGTACTTC.

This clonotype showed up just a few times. The CDR3 DNA reads TGTGCCAGCAGCTTAAGTAGGGGATCGCAAGAGACCCAGTACTTC. Encoded protein: CASSLSRGSQETQYF. V is TRBV7-9 and J is TRBJ2-5; possible D gene TRBD1, 5 bases. CDR3 length equals 15 residues. V lost 2 bases to trimming and J lost 2 bases, with 12 bases between them. Looked up from germline, CDR1 is SEHNR and CDR2 is FQNEAQ (reference sequence).

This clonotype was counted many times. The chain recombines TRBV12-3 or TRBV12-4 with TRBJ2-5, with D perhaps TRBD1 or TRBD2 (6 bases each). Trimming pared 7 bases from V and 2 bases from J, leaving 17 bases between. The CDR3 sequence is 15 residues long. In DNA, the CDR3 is TGTGCCAGCACCAAGGAACGGGGGCTTCAAGAGACCCAGTACTTC. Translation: CASTKERGLQETQYF.

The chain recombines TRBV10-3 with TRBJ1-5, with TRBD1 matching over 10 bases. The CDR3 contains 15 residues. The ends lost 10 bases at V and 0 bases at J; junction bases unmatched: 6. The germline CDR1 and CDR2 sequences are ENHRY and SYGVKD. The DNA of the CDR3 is TGTGCCACGGGACAGGGGTTGGGTAGCAATCAGCCCCAGCATTTT. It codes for CATGQGLGSNQPQHF.

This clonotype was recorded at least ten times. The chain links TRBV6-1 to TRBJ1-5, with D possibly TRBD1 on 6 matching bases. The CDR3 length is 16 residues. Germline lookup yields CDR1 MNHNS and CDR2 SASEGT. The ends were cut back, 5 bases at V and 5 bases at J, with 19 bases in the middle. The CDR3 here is CASSHSWTDLYQPQHF. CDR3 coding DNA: TGTGCCAGCAGTCATTCATGGACAGATTTATATCAGCCCCAGCATTTT.

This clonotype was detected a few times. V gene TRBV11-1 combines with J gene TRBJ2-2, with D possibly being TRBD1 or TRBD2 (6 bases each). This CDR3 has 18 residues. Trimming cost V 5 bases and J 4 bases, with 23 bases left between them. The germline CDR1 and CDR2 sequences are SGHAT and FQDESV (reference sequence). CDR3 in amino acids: CASSAKLVTRGATGELFF. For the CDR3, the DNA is TGTGCCAGCAGCGCGAAATTAGTGACAAGGGGGGCCACCGGGGAGCTGTTTTTT.

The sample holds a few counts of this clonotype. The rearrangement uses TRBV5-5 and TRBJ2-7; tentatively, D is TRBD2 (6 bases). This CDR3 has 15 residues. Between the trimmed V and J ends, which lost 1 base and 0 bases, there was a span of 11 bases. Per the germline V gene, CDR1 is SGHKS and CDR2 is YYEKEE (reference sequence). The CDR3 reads CASSLLAGHSYEQYF. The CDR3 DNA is TGTGCCAGCAGCTTGTTGGCGGGGCACTCCTACGAGCAGTACTTC.

The CDR3 DNA reads TGTGCCAGCAGCCCGACAGGGCCCTCTGGGGCCAACGTCCTGACTTTC. Protein: CASSPTGPSGANVLTF. J is TRBJ2-6 and V is TRBV7-9; 7 nucleotides match TRBD1. CDR1 is SEHNR and CDR2 is FQNEAQ in the germline V gene (reference sequence). After removal of 5 bases from V and 0 bases from J, the junction contained 4 bases not matched to a gene. The CDR3 runs to 16 residues.

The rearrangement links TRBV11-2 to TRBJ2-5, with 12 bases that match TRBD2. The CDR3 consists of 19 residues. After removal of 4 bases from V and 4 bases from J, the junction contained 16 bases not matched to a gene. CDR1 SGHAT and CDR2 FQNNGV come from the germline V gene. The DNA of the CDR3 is TGTGCCAGCAGCTCCGGGACTAGCGGGTGGCTTCCCTGGGGAGAGACCCAGTACTTC. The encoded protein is CASSSGTSGWLPWGETQYF. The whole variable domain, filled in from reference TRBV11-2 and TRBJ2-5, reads EAGVAQSPRYKIIEKRQSVAFWCNPISGHATLYWYQQILGQGPKLLIQFQNNGVVDDSQLPKDRFSAERLKGVDSTLKIQPAKLEDSAVYLCASSSGTSGWLPWGETQYFGPGTRLLVL.

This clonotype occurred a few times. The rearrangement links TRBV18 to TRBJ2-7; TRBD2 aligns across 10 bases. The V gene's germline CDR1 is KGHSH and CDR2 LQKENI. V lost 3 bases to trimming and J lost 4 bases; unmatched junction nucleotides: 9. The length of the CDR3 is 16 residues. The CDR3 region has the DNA TGTGCCAGCTCACCGTCCGCGACTAGCGGGCCTTACGAGCAGTACGTC. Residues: CASSPSATSGPYEQYV.

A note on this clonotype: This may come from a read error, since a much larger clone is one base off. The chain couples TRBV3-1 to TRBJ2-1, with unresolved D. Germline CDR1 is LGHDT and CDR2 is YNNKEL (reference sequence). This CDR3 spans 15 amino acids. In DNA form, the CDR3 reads TGTGCCAGCTGCCAACAAGATGGTACATACAATGAGCAGTTCTTC. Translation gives CASCQQDGTYNEQFF.

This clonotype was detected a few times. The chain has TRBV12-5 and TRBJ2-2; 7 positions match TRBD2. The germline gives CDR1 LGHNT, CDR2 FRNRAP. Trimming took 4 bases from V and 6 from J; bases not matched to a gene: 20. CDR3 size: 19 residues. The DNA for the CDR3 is TGTGCTAGTGGTTCCAACCTAAAAATCGGCGGGAGTAGTCCCGGGGAGCTGTTTTTT. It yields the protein CASGSNLKIGGSSPGELFF. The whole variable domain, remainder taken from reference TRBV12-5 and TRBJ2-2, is DARVTQTPRHKVTEMGQEVTMRCQPILGHNTVFWYRQTMMQGLELLAYFRNRAPLDDSGMPKDRFSAEMPDATLATLKIQPSEPRDSAVYFCASGSNLKIGGSSPGELFFGEGSRLTVL.

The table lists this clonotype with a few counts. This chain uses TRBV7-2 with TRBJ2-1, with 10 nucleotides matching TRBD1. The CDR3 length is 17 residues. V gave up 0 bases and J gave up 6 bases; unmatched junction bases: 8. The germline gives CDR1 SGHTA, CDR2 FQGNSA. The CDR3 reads CASSLAWGDRGPNEQFF. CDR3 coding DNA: TGTGCCAGCAGCTTAGCGTGGGGGGACAGGGGACCCAATGAGCAGTTCTTC.

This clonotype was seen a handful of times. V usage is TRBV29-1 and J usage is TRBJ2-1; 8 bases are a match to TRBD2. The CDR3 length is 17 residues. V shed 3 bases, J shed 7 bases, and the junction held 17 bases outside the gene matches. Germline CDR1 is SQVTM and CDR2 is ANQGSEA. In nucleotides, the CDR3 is TGCAGCGTTGACCCCTTTCCTCTATCAGCGGGGGCTAATGAGCAGTTCTTC. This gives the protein CSVDPFPLSAGANEQFF.

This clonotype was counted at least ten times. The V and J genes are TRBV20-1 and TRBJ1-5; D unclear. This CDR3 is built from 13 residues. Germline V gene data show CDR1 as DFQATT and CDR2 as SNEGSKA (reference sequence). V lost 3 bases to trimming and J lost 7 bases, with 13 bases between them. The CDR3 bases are TGCAGTGCTAGTTTGGACCGGGGACAGCCCCAGCATTTT. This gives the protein CSASLDRGQPQHF.

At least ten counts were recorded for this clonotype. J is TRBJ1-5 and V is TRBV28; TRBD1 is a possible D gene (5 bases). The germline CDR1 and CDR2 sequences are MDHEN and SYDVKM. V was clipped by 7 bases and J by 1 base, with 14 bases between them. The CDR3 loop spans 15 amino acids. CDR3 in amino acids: CASKPPGGSNQPQHF. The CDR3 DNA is TGTGCCAGCAAACCGCCCGGGGGGAGCAATCAGCCCCAGCATTTT.

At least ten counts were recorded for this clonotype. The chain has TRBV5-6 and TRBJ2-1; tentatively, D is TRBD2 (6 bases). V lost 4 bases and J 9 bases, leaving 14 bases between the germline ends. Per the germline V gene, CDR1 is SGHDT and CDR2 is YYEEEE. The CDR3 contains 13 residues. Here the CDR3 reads CASSAGTVGEQFF. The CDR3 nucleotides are TGTGCCAGCAGCGCCGGGACTGTGGGTGAGCAGTTCTTC.

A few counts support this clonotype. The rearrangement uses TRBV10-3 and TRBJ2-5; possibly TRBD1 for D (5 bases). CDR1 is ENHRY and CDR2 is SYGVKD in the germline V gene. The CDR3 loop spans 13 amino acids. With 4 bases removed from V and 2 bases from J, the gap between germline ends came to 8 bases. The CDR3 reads CAISATGQETQYF. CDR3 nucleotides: TGTGCCATCAGTGCCACAGGTCAAGAGACCCAGTACTTC.

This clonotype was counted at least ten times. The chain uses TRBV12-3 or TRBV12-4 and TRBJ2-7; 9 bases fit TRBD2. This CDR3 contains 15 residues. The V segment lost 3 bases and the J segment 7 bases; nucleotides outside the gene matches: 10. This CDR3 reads CASSFYGGRAEEQYF. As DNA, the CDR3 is TGTGCCAGCAGTTTTTACGGCGGGAGGGCTGAAGAGCAGTACTTC.

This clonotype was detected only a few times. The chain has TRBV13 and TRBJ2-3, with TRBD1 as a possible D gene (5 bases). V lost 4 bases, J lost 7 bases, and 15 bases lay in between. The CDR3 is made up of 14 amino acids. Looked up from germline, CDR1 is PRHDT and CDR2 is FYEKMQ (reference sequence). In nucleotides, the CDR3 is TGTGCCAGCAGCTCTAGATTCAGGGAAAATACGCAGTATTTT. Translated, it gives CASSSRFRENTQYF.

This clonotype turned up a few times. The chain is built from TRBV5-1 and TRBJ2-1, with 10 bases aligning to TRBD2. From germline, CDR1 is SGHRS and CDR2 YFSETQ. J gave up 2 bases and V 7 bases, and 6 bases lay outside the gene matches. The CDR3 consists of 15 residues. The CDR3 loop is CASAPAGGPYNEQFF. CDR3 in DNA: TGCGCCAGCGCACCAGCGGGAGGGCCCTACAATGAGCAGTTCTTC.

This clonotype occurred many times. CDR3 in amino acids: CASSLEGDHCYF. Written as DNA, the CDR3 is TGCGCCAGCAGCTTGGAAGGGGACCACTGCTACTTC. The V call is TRBV5-1, the J call TRBJ2-7; D may be TRBD1 or TRBD2 (5 bases each). Trimming stripped 0 bases from V and 13 bases from J, with 14 bases between. CDR3 size: 12 residues. Germline V gene data show CDR1 as SGHRS and CDR2 as YFSETQ.

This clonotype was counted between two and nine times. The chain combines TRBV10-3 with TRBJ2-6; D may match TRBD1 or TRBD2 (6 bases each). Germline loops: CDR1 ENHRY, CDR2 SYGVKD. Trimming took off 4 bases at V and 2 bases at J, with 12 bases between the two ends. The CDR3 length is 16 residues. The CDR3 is CAISGRGGAGANVLTF. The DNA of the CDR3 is TGTGCCATCAGTGGCAGGGGAGGTGCTGGGGCCAACGTCCTGACTTTC.

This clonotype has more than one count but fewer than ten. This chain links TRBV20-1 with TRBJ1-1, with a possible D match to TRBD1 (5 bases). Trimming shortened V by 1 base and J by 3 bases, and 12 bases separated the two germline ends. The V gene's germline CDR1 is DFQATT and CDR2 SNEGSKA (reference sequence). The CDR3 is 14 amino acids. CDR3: CSARVGGGDTEAFF. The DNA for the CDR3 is TGCAGTGCTAGAGTGGGTGGGGGAGACACTGAAGCTTTCTTT.

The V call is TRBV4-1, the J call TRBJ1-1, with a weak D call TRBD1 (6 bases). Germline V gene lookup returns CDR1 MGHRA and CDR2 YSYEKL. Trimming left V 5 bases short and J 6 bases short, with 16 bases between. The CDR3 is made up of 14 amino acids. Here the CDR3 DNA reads TGCGCCAGCAGCGGAGACAGGACAATGCCTGAAGCTTTCTTT. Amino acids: CASSGDRTMPEAFF.

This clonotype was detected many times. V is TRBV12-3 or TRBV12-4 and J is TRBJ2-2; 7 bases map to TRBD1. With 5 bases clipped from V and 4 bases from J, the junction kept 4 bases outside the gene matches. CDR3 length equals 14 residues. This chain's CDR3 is CASSPDRSTGELFF. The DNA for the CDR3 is TGTGCCAGCAGTCCGGACAGGTCCACCGGGGAGCTGTTTTTT.

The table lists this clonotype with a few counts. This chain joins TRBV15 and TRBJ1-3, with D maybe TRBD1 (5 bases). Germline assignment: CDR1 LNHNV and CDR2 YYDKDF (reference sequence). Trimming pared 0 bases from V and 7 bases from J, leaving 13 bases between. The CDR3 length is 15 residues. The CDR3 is CATSRDSTGTNTIYF. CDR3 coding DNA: TGTGCCACCAGCAGAGATTCGACCGGGACGAACACCATATATTTT.

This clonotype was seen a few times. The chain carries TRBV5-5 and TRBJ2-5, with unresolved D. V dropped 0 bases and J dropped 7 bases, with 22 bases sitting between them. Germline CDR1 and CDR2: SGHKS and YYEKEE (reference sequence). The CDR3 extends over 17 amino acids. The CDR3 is CASSLAVIRTLPGTQYF. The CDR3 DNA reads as TGTGCCAGCAGCTTGGCCGTTATCAGAACCTTGCCGGGGACCCAGTACTTC.

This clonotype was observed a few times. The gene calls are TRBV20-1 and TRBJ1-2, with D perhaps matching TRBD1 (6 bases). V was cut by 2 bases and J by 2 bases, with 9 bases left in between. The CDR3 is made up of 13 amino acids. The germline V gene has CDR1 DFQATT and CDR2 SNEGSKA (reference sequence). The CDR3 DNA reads TGCAGTGCTAGACCTACAGGGAACTATGGCTACACCTTC. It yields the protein CSARPTGNYGYTF.

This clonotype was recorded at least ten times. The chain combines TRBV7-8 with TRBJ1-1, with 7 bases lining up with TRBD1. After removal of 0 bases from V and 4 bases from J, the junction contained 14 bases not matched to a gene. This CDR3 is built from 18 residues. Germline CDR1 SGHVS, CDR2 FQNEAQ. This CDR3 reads CASSLAFSAGGGGTEAFF. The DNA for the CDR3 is TGTGCCAGCAGCTTAGCCTTTTCGGCAGGGGGTGGTGGCACTGAAGCTTTCTTT.

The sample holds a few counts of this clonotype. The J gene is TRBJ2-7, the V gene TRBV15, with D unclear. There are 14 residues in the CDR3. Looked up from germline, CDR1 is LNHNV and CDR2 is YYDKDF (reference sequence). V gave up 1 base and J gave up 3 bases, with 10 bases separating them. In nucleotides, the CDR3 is TGTGCCACCAGCAGAGGAGGCGGTAGCTACGAGCAGTACGTC. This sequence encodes CATSRGGGSYEQYV.